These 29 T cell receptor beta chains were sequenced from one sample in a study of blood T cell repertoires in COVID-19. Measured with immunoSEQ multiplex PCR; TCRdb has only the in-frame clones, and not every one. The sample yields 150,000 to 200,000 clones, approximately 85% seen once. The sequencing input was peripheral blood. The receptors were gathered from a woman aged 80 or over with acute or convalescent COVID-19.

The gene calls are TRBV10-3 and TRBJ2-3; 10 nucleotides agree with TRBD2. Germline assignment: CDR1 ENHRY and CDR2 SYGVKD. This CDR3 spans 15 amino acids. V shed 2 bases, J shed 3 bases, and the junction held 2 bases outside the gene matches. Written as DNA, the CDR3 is TGTGCCATCAGTGAGGGACTAGCGGAGACAGATACGCAGTATTTT. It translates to CAISEGLAETDTQYF.

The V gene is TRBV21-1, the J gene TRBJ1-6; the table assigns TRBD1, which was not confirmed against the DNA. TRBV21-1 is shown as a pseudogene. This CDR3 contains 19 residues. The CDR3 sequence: CASSKNKHRSSSYNSPLHF. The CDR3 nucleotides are TGTGCCAGCAGCAAAAATAAACACAGGTCGAGCTCCTATAATTCACCCCTCCACTTT.

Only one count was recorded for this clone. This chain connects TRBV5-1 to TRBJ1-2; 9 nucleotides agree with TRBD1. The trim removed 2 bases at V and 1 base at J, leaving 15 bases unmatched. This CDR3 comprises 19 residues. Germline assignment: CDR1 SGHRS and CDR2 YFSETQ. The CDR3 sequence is CASSFWGPGQGGDNYGYTF. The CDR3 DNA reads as TGCGCCAGCAGCTTTTGGGGACCGGGACAGGGTGGAGATAACTATGGCTACACCTTC.

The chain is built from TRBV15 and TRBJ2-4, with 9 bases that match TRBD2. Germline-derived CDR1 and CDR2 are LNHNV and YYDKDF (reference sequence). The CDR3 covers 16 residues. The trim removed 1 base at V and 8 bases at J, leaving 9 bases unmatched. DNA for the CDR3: TGTGCCACCAGCAGAGCTCGTAGCGGGGGCCGGGACATTCAGTACTTC. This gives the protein CATSRARSGGRDIQYF. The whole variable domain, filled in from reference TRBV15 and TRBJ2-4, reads DAMVIQNPRYQVTQFGKPVTLSCSQTLNHNVMYWYQQKSSQAPKLLFHYYDKDFNNEADTPDNFQSRRPNTSFCFLDIRSPGLGDTAMYLCATSRARSGGRDIQYFGAGTRLSVL.

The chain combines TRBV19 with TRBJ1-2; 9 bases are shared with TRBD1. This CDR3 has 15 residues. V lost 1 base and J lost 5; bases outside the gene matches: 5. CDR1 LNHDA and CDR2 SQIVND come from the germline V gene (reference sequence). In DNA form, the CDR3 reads TGTGCCAGTAGTATAGGCACAGGGGGCCTTTATGGCTACACCTTC. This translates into CASSIGTGGLYGYTF. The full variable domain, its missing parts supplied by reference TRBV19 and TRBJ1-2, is DGGITQSPKYLFRKEGQNVTLSCEQNLNHDAMYWYRQDPGQGLRLIYYSQIVNDFQKGDIAEGYSVSREKKESFPLTVTSAQKNPTAFYLCASSIGTGGLYGYTFGSGTRLTVV.

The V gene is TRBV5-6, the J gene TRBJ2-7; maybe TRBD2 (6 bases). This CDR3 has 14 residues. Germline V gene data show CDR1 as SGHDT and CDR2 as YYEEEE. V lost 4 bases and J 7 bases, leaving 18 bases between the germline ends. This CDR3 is CASSPPGVREEQYF. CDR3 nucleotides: TGTGCCAGCAGCCCACCGGGGGTAAGAGAAGAGCAGTACTTC.

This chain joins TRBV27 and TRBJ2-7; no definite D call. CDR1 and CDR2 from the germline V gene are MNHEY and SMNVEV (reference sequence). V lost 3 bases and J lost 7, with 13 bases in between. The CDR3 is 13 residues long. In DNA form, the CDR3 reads TGTGCCAGCAGTTTGCAGGTTCAAACGGAGCAGTACTTC. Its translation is CASSLQVQTEQYF.

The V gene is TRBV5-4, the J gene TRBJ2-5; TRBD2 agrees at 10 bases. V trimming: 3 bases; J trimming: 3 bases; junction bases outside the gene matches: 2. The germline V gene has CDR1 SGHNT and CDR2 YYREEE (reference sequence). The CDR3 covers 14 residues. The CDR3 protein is CASSSSGSEETQYF. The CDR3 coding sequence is TGTGCCAGCAGCTCTAGCGGGAGCGAAGAGACCCAGTACTTC.

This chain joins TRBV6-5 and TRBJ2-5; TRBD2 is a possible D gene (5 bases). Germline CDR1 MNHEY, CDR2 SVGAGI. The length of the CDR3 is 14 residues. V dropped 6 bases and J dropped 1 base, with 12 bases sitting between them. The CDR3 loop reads CASRISSIQETQYF. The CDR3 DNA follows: TGTGCCAGCAGAATCTCTAGCATCCAAGAGACCCAGTACTTC.

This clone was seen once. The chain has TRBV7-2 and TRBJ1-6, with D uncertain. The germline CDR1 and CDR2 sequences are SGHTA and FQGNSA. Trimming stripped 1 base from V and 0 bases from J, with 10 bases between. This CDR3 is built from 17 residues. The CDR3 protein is CASSLVPSSSYNSPLHF. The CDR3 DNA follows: TGTGCCAGCAGCTTAGTTCCGTCTAGCTCCTATAATTCACCCCTCCACTTT.

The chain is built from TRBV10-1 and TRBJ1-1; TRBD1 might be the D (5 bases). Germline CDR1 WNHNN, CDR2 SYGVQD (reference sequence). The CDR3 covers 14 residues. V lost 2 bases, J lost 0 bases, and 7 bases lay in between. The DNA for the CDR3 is TGCGCCAGCAGTGAGGGACATTTGAACACTGAAGCTTTCTTT. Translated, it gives CASSEGHLNTEAFF.

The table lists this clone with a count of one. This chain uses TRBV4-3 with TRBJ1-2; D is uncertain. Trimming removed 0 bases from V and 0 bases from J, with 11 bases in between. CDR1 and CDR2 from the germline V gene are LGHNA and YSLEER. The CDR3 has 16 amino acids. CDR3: CASSQDLAVANYGYTF. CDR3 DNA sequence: TGCGCCAGCAGCCAAGATCTGGCGGTAGCTAACTATGGCTACACCTTC.

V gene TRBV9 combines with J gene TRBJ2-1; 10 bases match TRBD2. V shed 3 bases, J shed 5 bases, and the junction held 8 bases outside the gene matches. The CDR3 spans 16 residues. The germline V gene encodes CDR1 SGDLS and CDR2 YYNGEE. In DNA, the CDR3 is TGTGCCAGCAGCGCCCGTCAACTAGCGGGGCACAATGAGCAGTTCTTC. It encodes CASSARQLAGHNEQFF.

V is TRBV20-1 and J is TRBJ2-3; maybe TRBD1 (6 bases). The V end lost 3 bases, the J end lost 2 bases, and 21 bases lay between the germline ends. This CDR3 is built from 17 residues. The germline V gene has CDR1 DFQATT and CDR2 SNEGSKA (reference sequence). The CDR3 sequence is CSASRPAGGPNTDTQYF. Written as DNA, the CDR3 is TGCAGTGCTAGTAGGCCCGCTGGGGGCCCTAACACAGATACGCAGTATTTT.

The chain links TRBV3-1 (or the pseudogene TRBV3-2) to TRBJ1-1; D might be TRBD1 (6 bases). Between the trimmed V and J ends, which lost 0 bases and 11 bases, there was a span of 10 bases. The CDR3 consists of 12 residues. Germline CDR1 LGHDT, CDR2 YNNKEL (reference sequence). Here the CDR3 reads CASSQEGGWAFF. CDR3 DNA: TGTGCCAGCAGCCAAGAAGGGGGTTGGGCTTTCTTT.

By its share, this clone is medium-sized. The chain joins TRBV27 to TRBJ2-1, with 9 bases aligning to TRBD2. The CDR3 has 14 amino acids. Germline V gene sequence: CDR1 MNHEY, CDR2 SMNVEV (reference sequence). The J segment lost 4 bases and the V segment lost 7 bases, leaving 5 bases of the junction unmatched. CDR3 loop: CASIGRGGYNEQFF. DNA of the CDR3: TGTGCCAGCATCGGGCGGGGGGGTTACAATGAGCAGTTCTTC.

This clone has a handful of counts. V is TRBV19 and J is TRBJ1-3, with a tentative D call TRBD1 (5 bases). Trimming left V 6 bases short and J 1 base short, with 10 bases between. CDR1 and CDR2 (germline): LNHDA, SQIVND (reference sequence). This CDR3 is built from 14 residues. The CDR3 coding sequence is TGTGCCAGTAGCCAGGGCATGTCTGGAAACACCATATATTTT. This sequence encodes CASSQGMSGNTIYF.

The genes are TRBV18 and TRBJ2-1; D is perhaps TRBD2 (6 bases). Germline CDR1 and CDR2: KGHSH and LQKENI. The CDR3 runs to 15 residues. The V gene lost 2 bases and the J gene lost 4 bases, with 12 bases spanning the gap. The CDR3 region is CASSPGGSQYNEQFF. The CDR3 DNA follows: TGTGCCAGCTCACCAGGAGGGAGTCAATACAATGAGCAGTTCTTC.

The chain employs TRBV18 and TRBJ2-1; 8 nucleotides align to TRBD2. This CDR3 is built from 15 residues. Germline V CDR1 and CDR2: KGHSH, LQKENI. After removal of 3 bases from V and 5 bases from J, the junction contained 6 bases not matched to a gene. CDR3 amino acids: CASSPGGGAHNEQFF. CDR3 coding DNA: TGTGCCAGCTCACCCGGGGGGGGAGCCCACAATGAGCAGTTCTTC.

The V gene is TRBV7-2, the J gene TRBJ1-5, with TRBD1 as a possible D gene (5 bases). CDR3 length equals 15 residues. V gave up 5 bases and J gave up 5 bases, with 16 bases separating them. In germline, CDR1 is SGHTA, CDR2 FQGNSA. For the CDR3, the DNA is TGTGCCAGCAGCCCTCAGGGCAGGGCGTATCAGCCCCAGCATTTT. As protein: CASSPQGRAYQPQHF.

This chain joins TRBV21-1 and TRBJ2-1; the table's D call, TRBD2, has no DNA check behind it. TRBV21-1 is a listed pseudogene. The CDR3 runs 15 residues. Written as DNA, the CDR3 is TGTGCCAGCAGTGCTAGCGGGAGAGGTGGGAATGAGCAGTTCTTC. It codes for CASSASGRGGNEQFF.

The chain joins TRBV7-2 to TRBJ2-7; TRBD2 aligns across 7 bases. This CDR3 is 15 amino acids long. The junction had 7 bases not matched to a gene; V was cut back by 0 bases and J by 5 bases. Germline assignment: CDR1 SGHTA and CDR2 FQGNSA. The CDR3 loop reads CASSLARGSWDEQYF. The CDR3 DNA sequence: TGTGCCAGCAGCTTAGCGCGCGGGAGCTGGGACGAGCAGTACTTC.

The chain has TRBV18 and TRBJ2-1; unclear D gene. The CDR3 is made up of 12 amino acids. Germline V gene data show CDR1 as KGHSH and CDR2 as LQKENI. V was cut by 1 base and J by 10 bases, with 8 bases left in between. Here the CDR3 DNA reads TGTGCCAGCTCACCACGTAACGAGGAGCAGTTCTTC. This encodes CASSPRNEEQFF.

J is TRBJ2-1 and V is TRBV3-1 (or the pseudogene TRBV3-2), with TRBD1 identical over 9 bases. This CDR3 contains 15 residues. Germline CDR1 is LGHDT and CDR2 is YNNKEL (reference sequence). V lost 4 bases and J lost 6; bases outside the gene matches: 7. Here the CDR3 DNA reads TGTGCCAGCAGCCCCGGGACAGGGTTCGGCAATGAGCAGTTCTTC. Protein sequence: CASSPGTGFGNEQFF.

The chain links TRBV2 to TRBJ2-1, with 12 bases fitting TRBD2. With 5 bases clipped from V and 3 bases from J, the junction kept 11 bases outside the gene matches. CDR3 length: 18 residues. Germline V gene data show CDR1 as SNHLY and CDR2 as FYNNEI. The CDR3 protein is CASSSGTSGPLDYNEQFF. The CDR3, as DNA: TGTGCCAGCAGTTCCGGGACTAGCGGGCCCCTCGACTACAATGAGCAGTTCTTC.

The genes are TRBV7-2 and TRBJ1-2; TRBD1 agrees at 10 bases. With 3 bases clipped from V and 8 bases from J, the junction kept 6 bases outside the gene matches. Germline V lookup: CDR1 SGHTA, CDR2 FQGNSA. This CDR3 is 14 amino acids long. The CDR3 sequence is CASSLGDRGNGYTF. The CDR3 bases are TGTGCCAGCAGCTTGGGGGACAGGGGAAACGGCTACACCTTC. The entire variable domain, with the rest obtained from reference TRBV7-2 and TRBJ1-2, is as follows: GAGVSQSPSNKVTEKGKDVELRCDPISGHTALYWYRQSLGQGLEFLIYFQGNSAPDKSGLPSDRFSAERTGGSVSTLTIQRTQQEDSAVYLCASSLGDRGNGYTFGSGTRLTVV.

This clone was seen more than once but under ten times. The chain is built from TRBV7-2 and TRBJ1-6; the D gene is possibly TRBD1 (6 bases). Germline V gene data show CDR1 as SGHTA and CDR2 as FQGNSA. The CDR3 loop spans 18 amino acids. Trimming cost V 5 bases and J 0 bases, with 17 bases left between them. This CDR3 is CASSPSTGSSSYNSPLHF. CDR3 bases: TGTGCCAGCAGCCCTTCGACAGGTTCGAGCTCCTATAATTCACCCCTCCACTTT.

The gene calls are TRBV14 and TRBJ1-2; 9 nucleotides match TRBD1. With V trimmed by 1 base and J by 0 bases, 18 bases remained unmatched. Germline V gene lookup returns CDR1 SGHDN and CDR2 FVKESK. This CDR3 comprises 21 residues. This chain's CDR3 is CASSQAHRGQGMLGSNYGYTF. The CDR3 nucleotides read TGTGCCAGCAGCCAAGCTCATCGGGGACAGGGCATGCTGGGTTCTAACTATGGCTACACCTTC.

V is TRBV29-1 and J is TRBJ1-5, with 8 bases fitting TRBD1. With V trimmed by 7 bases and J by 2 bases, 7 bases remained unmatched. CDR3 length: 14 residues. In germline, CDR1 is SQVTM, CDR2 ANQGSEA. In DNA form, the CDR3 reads TGCAGCGACAGGGGGGCCCCGGGCAATCAGCCCCAGCATTTT. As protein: CSDRGAPGNQPQHF.